Below, 20 T cell receptor beta chains from the same sample are listed, as sequenced in a study of T-cell memory formation after mild COVID-19. One entry per CDR3 protein, called by TCRdb with MiXCR from the 5' RACE reads. The sample lists 300,000 to 350,000 distinct CDR3 sequences; about an eighth were seen once. Sequenced sample: PBMCs or a T cell subset sorted from them (not recorded which). Receptors were obtained from a man younger than 35 who had mild COVID-19 (a few samples of this study predate the infection). Cell type and time point are not known.

This clonotype was picked up a small number of times. The rearrangement links TRBV12-3 or TRBV12-4 to TRBJ2-3; 12 bases line up with TRBD2. The V segment lost 6 bases and the J segment 1 base; nucleotides outside the gene matches: 5. This CDR3 comprises 16 residues. CDR3 protein: CASRRTSGDGTDTQYF. In nucleotides, the CDR3 is TGTGCCAGCAGGCGGACTAGCGGGGATGGCACAGATACGCAGTATTTT.

The chain combines TRBV6-5 with TRBJ2-2, with no clear D. Germline lookup yields CDR1 MNHEY and CDR2 SVGAGI. V was pared by 4 bases and J by 1 base, with 10 bases between. The CDR3 has 15 residues. The CDR3 loop reads CASSSIDKNTGELFF. The CDR3 bases are TGTGCCAGCAGTTCAATCGACAAGAACACCGGGGAGCTGTTTTTT.

CDR3 bases: TGCGCCAGCAGCCTCGGTGGCACACACAATGAGCAGTTCTTC. Translating gives CASSLGGTHNEQFF. The chain employs TRBV4-3 and TRBJ2-1; D remains unclear. The CDR3 has 14 amino acids. Trimming shortened V by 4 bases and J by 5 bases, and 12 bases separated the two germline ends. The germline V gene has CDR1 LGHNA and CDR2 YSLEER.

This clonotype was counted between two and nine times. This sequence joins TRBV20-1 and TRBJ2-7; TRBD1 agrees at 9 bases. Germline V gene sequence: CDR1 DFQATT, CDR2 SNEGSKA (reference sequence). There are 14 residues in the CDR3. With V trimmed by 1 base and J by 4 bases, 5 bases remained unmatched. CDR3 amino acids: CSARVRDRAYEQYF. As DNA, the CDR3 is TGCAGTGCTAGAGTAAGGGACAGGGCGTACGAGCAGTACTTC.

V is TRBV5-1 and J is TRBJ1-6, with TRBD1 identical over 7 bases. This CDR3 comprises 16 residues. Germline lookup yields CDR1 SGHRS and CDR2 YFSETQ. V lost 5 bases and J lost 7; bases outside the gene matches: 12. The CDR3 sequence: CASRALGGTENSPLHF. Here the CDR3 DNA reads TGCGCCAGCAGGGCGCTGGGGGGGACAGAAAATTCACCCCTCCACTTT. Full variable domain (remainder filled in from reference TRBV5-1 and TRBJ1-6): KAGVTQTPRYLIKTRGQQVTLSCSPISGHRSVSWYQQTPGQGLQFLFEYFSETQRNKGNFPGRFSGRQFSNSRSEMNVSTLELGDSALYLCASRALGGTENSPLHFGNGTRLTVT.

V gene TRBV29-1 combines with J gene TRBJ2-3; D not certain. The length of the CDR3 is 13 residues. V lost 0 bases to trimming and J lost 3 bases, with 7 bases between them. Germline V gives CDR1 SQVTM, CDR2 ANQGSEA. Written as DNA, the CDR3 is TGCAGCGTTGAAGATGACGGGACAGATACGCAGTATTTT. It yields the protein CSVEDDGTDTQYF.

The rearrangement uses TRBV6-2 or TRBV6-3 and TRBJ2-7; D might be TRBD2 (5 bases). The CDR3 sequence is 15 residues long. Germline V CDR1 and CDR2: MNHEY, SVGEGT. Trimming took off 6 bases at V and 3 bases at J, with 18 bases between the two ends. CDR3 sequence: CASRRLRARSYEQYF. In DNA form, the CDR3 reads TGTGCCAGCAGGAGGTTGCGGGCGCGGAGCTACGAGCAGTACTTC.

Here the CDR3 DNA reads TGTGCCAGCAGTCTGGATACCCACAATCAGCCCCAGCATTTT. This sequence encodes CASSLDTHNQPQHF. The gene calls are TRBV6-2 or TRBV6-3 and TRBJ1-5; no firm D call. The CDR3 extends over 14 amino acids. The V gene's germline CDR1 is MNHEY and CDR2 SVGEGT. Trimming took off 5 bases at V and 3 bases at J, with 11 bases between the two ends.

The V and J genes are TRBV20-1 and TRBJ2-3; 8 bases align to TRBD2. V trimming: 6 bases; J trimming: 2 bases; junction bases outside the gene matches: 7. CDR3 length: 14 amino acids. Germline V gives CDR1 DFQATT, CDR2 SNEGSKA (reference sequence). In DNA form, the CDR3 reads TGCAGTGCCCTCAGCGGGGGAATCACAGATACGCAGTATTTT. Translation gives CSALSGGITDTQYF.

The sample holds a few counts of this clonotype. The rearrangement joins TRBV18 to TRBJ1-6; 8 nucleotides match TRBD1. Per germline, CDR1 KGHSH and CDR2 LQKENI. This CDR3 is built from 17 residues. Trimming removed 2 bases from V and 5 bases from J; junction bases left unmatched: 8. The CDR3 region is CASSPYSTGGDNSPLHF. DNA of the CDR3: TGTGCCAGCTCACCATATTCCACAGGGGGAGATAATTCACCCCTCCACTTT.

This clonotype was recorded a few times. V usage is TRBV10-3 and J usage is TRBJ2-2; D unclear. The CDR3 runs 14 residues. Trimming removed 3 bases from V and 6 bases from J, with 11 bases in between. The germline CDR1 and CDR2 sequences are ENHRY and SYGVKD. CDR3 DNA: TGTGCCATCAGTGATTCAGCAACCCCCGGGGAGCTGTTTTTT. Its translation is CAISDSATPGELFF.

A few counts support this clonotype. The rearrangement links TRBV10-3 to TRBJ2-7; TRBD1 is a possible D gene (5 bases). The CDR3 is made up of 13 amino acids. With 1 base removed from V and 4 bases from J, the gap between germline ends came to 8 bases. Germline lookup yields CDR1 ENHRY and CDR2 SYGVKD. CDR3 region: CAISELGVYEQYV. Here the CDR3 DNA reads TGTGCCATCAGTGAGTTAGGGGTTTACGAGCAGTACGTC.

The rearrangement joins TRBV5-4 to TRBJ2-3, with 9 bases matching TRBD1. The CDR3 consists of 13 residues. Trimming cost V 4 bases and J 14 bases; bases outside gene matches: 11. The germline CDR1 and CDR2 sequences are SGHNT and YYREEE (reference sequence). The CDR3, as DNA: TGTGCCAGCAGCCAATGGACAGGGGAGAGTTGGTATTTT. Encoded protein: CASSQWTGESWYF.

This clonotype came up once. The chain joins TRBV7-2 to TRBJ1-6; D is ambiguous. Per germline, CDR1 SGHTA and CDR2 FQGNSA. The CDR3 is made up of 13 amino acids. With 4 bases removed from V and 10 bases from J, the gap between germline ends came to 11 bases. CDR3 bases: TGTGCCAGCAGCTCTCACGGGTACTCACCCCTCCACTTT. Translating gives CASSSHGYSPLHF.

A few counts support this clonotype. The chain is built from TRBV12-3 or TRBV12-4 and TRBJ1-4; D gene unclear. Trimming left V 3 bases short and J 0 bases short, with 5 bases between. The CDR3 runs to 14 residues. The chain's CDR3 is CASSFAATNEKLFF. The CDR3 nucleotides are TGTGCCAGCAGTTTTGCAGCAACTAATGAAAAACTGTTTTTT.

This clonotype was seen at least ten times. The V gene is TRBV6-4, the J gene TRBJ2-3, with 13 nucleotides matching TRBD2. V was pared by 3 bases and J by 4 bases, with 1 base of the junction left unmatched. The germline V gene has CDR1 MRHNA and CDR2 SNTAGT. The CDR3 has 15 amino acids. The CDR3 here is CASSETSGGADTQYF. The CDR3 nucleotides are TGTGCCAGCAGTGAAACTAGCGGGGGGGCAGATACGCAGTATTTT.

The genes are TRBV28 and TRBJ2-7, with D perhaps TRBD1 (6 bases). The CDR3 has 12 residues. Trimming shortened V by 3 bases and J by 6 bases, and 9 bases separated the two germline ends. Per germline, CDR1 MDHEN and CDR2 SYDVKM. The CDR3 loop reads CASSLGRGEQYV. CDR3 nucleotide sequence: TGTGCCAGCAGTTTGGGCAGGGGCGAGCAGTACGTC.

The rearrangement uses TRBV27 and TRBJ2-6, with 12 bases that match TRBD1. The CDR3 is 18 amino acids. After removal of 6 bases from V and 3 bases from J, the junction contained 9 bases not matched to a gene. The germline CDR1 and CDR2 sequences are MNHEY and SMNVEV (reference sequence). CDR3 sequence: CASRRIGTGGYGANVLTF. The DNA of the CDR3 is TGTGCCAGCAGACGAATCGGGACAGGGGGCTATGGGGCCAACGTCCTGACTTTC.

The chain joins TRBV4-1 to TRBJ1-2; D call uncertain. V lost 3 bases and J lost 3, with 14 bases in between. Looked up from germline, CDR1 is MGHRA and CDR2 is YSYEKL. The CDR3 consists of 15 residues. CDR3 sequence: CASSHPNTGDYGYTF. The DNA of the CDR3 is TGCGCCAGCAGCCATCCGAACACGGGAGACTATGGCTACACCTTC.

This sequence joins TRBV20-1 and TRBJ1-6; perhaps TRBD1 as D (5 bases). The V and J ends lost 0 bases and 10 bases respectively, with 19 bases between them. Looked up from germline, CDR1 is DFQATT and CDR2 is SNEGSKA (reference sequence). The CDR3 is 16 residues long. CDR3 amino acids: CSARDPTGLGASPLHF. The CDR3 DNA follows: TGCAGTGCTAGAGACCCAACGGGCCTAGGGGCATCACCCCTCCACTTT.